Sequencing of this T cell receptor (beta chain) was carried out in a study of cytomegalovirus exposure and HLA in healthy donors. Study in general: The study's early data release held about 77 million unique TCRs from HLA-typed donors.

It was with 60 Vbeta and 13 Jbeta primers that the PCR ran. The protocol was immunoSEQ multiplex PCR, while the TCRdb copy is restricted to in-frame clones and leaves out a portion. Of under 200,000 clones listed, around 74% were seen once; the top ten hold roughly 1.4%. Germline-derived CDR1 and CDR2 are MDHEN and SYDVKM. V lost 5 bases to trimming and J lost 6 bases, with 28 bases between them. This CDR3 contains 19 residues. The receptor was isolated from a woman aged 25 to 45 in good health and CMV-seronegative. The chain has TRBV28 and TRBJ1-4; perhaps TRBD1 as D (6 bases). Sequences were obtained from PBMCs. The chain's CDR3 is CASSPHRYRAVGMDEKLFF. CDR3 nucleotide sequence: TGTGCCAGCAGTCCTCATCGTTACAGGGCCGTGGGGATGGATGAAAAACTGTTTTTT.